This TCR beta chain was observed in a study of T cells expressing NK-cell markers. Study conclusions and caveats: The study found these clonotypes also leading the CD3+CD56-NKG2C+ fraction in a few donors.

CDR1 and CDR2 (germline): MNHEY, SVGEGT. The CDR3 runs 17 residues. About this clonotype itself: Its target is not known.

Generation of TCR beta cDNA was performed by 5'RACE template switching incorporating UMIs. Following a re-call of the 5' RACE reads, TCRdb has one entry per CDR3 protein and lacks DNA. The data include about 380,000 distinct CDR3 sequences; the top ten clones carry around 5.2%. The sequence came from a man aged 18-70 years in good health. The sequenced material came from blood T cells: a sorted CD56 or NKG2C T cell subset, CD4+ or CD8+ T cells, or bulk PBMC T cells (not recorded which). This sequence joins TRBV6-2 or TRBV6-3 and TRBJ2-5; the TRBD2 assignment by TCRdb is unverifiable without DNA. CDR3 residues: CASSYDPAGGSLETQYF.